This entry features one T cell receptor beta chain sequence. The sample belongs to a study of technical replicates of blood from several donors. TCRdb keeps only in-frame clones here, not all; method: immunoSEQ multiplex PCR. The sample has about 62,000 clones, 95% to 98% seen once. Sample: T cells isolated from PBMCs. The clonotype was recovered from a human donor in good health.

The CDR3 reads CASSTGLADSTDTQYF. The CDR3 bases are TGCGCCAGCAGCACGGGACTAGCGGATAGCACAGATACGCAGTATTTT. The chain couples TRBV5-1 to TRBJ2-3; 11 bases match TRBD2. Germline V CDR1 and CDR2: SGHRS, YFSETQ. The CDR3 extends over 16 amino acids. With 4 bases clipped from V and 0 bases from J, the junction kept 4 bases outside the gene matches.